This T cell receptor beta chain was documented in a study of T and B cells in COVID-19 patients. Background on the study: COVID-19 patients gave peripheral blood either during active infection or after recovery. Median age was 34 years in the recovered cohort and approximately 72 years in the active-infection cohort.

From blood, about 230-500 ng of genomic DNA served as TRB template. Multiplex PCR with BIOMED2 TRB-A/B primer pools amplified TRB rearrangements. MiXCR was run by TCRdb on the multiplex PCR reads, yielding one entry per CDR3 protein. The sample has over 7,000 distinct CDR3 sequences, roughly 30% seen once. Worth noting for this clonotype: Its specificity is unknown.

V lost 1 base, J lost 4 bases, and 12 bases lay in between. This CDR3 has 15 residues. Germline assignment: CDR1 SGHKS and CDR2 YYEKEE (reference sequence). Study-wide results and caveats: Active COVID-19 showed highly clonal TRB repertoires; recovery showed diversity and richness above healthy donors. The recovered cohort had more than 2,000 exclusive TCR clusters, including just over 30 low generation probability clusters.

The specimen was blood. The TCR was taken from a human donor who had recovered from COVID-19. The chain carries TRBV5-5 and TRBJ2-1; perhaps D is TRBD1 or TRBD2 (6 bases each). CDR3: CASSLTGRIYNEQFF. The CDR3 DNA follows: TGTGCCAGCAGCTTGACAGGGAGGATTTACAATGAGCAGTTCTTC.